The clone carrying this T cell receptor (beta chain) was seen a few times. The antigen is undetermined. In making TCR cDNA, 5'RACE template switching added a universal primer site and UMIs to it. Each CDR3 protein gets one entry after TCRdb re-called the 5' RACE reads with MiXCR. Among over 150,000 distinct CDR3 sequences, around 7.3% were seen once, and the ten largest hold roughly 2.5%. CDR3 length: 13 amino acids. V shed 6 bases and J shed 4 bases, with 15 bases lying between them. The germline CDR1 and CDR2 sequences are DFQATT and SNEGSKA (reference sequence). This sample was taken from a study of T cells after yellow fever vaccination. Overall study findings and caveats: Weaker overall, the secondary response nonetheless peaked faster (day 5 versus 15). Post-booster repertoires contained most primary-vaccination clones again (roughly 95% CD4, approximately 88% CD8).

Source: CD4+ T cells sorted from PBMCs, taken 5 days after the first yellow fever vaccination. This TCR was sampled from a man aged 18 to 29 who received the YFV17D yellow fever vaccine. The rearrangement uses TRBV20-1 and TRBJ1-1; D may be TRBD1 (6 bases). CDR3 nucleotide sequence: TGCAGTGCAGAAAGGGGAGGGGGCACTGAAGCTTTCTTT. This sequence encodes CSAERGGGTEAFF.